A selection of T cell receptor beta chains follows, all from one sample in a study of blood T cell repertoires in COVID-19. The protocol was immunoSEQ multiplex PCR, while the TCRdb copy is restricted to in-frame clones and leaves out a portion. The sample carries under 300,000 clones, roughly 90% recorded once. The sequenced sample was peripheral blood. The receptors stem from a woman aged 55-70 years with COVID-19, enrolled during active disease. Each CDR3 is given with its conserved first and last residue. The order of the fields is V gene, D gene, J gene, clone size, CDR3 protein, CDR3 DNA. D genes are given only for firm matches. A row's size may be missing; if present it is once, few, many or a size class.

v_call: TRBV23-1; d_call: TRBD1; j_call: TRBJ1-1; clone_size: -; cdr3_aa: CASSQSKGRTGSPVNTEAFF; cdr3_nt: TGCGCCAGCAGTCAATCGAAGGGTAGGACAGGGAGTCCGGTGAACACTGAAGCTTTCTTT
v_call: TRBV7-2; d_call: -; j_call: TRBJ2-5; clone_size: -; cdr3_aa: CASSLGRAETQYF; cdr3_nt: TGTGCCAGCAGCTTAGGGAGGGCAGAGACCCAGTACTTC
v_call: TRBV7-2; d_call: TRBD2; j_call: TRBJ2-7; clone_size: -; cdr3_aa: CASSSRRTSGVNSYEQYF; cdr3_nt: TGTGCCAGCAGCTCCAGGCGGACTAGCGGGGTGAATTCCTACGAGCAGTACTTC
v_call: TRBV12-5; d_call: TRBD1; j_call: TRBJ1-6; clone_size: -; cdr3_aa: CASGLAGTGDSPLHF; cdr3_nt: TGTGCTAGTGGTTTGGCCGGGACAGGGGATTCACCCCTCCACTTT
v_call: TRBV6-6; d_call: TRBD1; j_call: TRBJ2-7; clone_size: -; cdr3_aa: CASSYAGTAYEQYF; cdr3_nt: TGTGCCAGCAGTTACGCCGGGACAGCCTACGAGCAGTACTTC
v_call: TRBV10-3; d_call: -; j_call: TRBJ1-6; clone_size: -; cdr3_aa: CAISAGVRNSPLHF; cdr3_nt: TGTGCCATCAGTGCGGGGGTGCGTAATTCACCCCTCCACTTT
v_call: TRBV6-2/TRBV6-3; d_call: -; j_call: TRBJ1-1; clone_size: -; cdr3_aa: CASSYGQHTEAFF; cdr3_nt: TGTGCCAGCAGTTACGGACAGCACACTGAAGCTTTCTTT
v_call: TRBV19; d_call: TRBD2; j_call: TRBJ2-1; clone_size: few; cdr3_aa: CASKLERGGWNEQFF; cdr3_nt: TGTGCCAGCAAATTAGAGCGGGGGGGTTGGAATGAGCAGTTCTTC
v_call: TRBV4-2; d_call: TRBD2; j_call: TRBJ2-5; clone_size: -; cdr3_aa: CASSHGIGLAGGVAQYF; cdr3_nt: TGTGCCAGCAGCCATGGCATAGGACTAGCGGGGGGCGTGGCCCAGTACTTC
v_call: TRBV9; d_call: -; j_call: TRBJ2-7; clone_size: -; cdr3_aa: CASNDGLGAYEQYF; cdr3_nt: TGTGCCAGCAACGACGGCCTGGGCGCATACGAGCAGTACTTC
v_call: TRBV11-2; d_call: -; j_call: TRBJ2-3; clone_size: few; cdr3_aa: CASSPYTRHHKDEYF; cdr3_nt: TGTGCCAGCAGCCCTTACACCCGACACCACAAGGATGAGTATTTT
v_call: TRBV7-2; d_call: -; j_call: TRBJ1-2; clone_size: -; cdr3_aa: CASSLHSNYGYTF; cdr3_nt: TGTGCCAGCAGCTTACACTCTAACTATGGCTACACCTTC
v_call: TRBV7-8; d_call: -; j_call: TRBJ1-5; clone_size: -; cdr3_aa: CASSLQGIGSNQPQHF; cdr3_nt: TGTGCCAGCAGCTTACAGGGGATCGGCTCCAATCAGCCCCAGCATTTT
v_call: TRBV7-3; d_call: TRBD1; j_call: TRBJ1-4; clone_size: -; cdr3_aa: CASRRTGGTNEKLFF; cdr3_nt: TGTGCCAGCAGACGAACAGGGGGAACTAATGAAAAACTGTTTTTT
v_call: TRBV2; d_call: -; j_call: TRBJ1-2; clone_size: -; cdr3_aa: CAGATHYGYTF; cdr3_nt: TGTGCCGGCGCGACACACTATGGCTACACCTTC
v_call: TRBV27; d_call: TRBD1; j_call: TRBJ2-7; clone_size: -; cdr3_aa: CASTSDRGGYEQYF; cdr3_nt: TGTGCCAGCACCTCGGACAGGGGTGGCTACGAGCAGTACTTC
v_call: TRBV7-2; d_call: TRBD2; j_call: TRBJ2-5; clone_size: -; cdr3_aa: CASSLQRGVQETQYF; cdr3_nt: TGTGCCAGCAGCTTACAGCGGGGGGTACAAGAGACCCAGTACTTC
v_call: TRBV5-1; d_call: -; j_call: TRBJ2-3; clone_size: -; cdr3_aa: CASKHRQGTDTQYF; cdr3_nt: TGCGCCAGCAAACACAGGCAGGGCACAGATACGCAGTATTTT